This TCR beta chain was profiled in a study of CD8+ T cells in alopecia areata. From germline, CDR1 is KGHSH and CDR2 LQKENI. Trimming left V 2 bases short and J 2 bases short, with 3 bases between. CDR3 length: 12 amino acids. Only a few counts were recorded for this clone. Its antigen is not identified. This specimen includes other DNA sequences encoding the same CDR3. Treatment noted: oral pan-JAK inhibitor, 5-10 mg twice daily. Starting from PBMCs, sorting isolated CD4+ and CD8+ T cells. cDNA reverse transcribed from extracted RNA served as the sequencing template. The table came from immunoSEQ multiplex PCR; TCRdb's copy has only in-frame clones and leaves some out. The table records approximately 150,000 clones, roughly 60% of them present only once. The study, taken as a whole, reports: Sequencing of scalp samples also captures resident alphabeta T cells of normal skin.

This TCR derives from a human donor with alopecia areata. Sequenced here: CD4+ T cells sorted from blood, sampled at week 24, from a patient treated with tofacitinib. The chain recombines TRBV18 with TRBJ2-5, with D hard to call. CDR3 nucleotide sequence: TGTGCCAGCTCACCATATCAAGAGACCCAGTACTTC. The encoded protein is CASSPYQETQYF.